These 3 T cell receptor beta chains came from one sample sequenced in a study of vaccination and CD4 T cells after COVID-19. The antigens these receptors bind are not known. Sample treatment: roughly nine-day PBMC culture with coronavirus spike peptide pools or control peptides (ViraFEST assay). Sequencing of cultured CD4+ T cell DNA used the Oncomine TCR Beta short-read assay. TCRdb ran MiXCR on the PCR reads and lists one entry per CDR3 protein. Of about 20,000 distinct CDR3 sequences listed, approximately 50% were seen once; the top ten hold around a sixth. Sequencing used CD4+ T cells from blood, cultured in vitro. These receptors originate from a human donor who had recovered from COVID-19.

This clonotype turned up a few times. The chain links TRBV28 to TRBJ1-2, with D possibly TRBD1 on 5 matching bases. The germline gives CDR1 MDHEN, CDR2 SYDVKM. This CDR3 comprises 14 residues. The germline V and J ends were trimmed by 2 bases and 3 bases, with 10 bases remaining between them. The CDR3 loop is CASSLDRAYYGYTF. The DNA for the CDR3 is TGTGCCAGCAGTTTAGACAGAGCCTACTATGGCTACACCTTC.

CDR3 sequence (DNA): TGCGCCAGCAGCTCCGGGGACAGGGGTCGGTCACCCCTCCACTTT. The encoded protein is CASSSGDRGRSPLHF. This sequence joins TRBV5-1 and TRBJ1-6, with 10 bases that match TRBD1. There are 15 residues in the CDR3. CDR1 and CDR2 from the germline V gene are SGHRS and YFSETQ. Germline trimming cut 3 bases from V and 10 bases from J; bases unmatched to any gene: 7.

A few counts support this clonotype. V gene TRBV4-3 combines with J gene TRBJ2-3; D unresolved. The CDR3 covers 16 residues. Germline-derived CDR1 and CDR2 are LGHNA and YSLEER. The V end lost 0 bases, the J end lost 3 bases, and 13 bases lay between the germline ends. The chain's CDR3 is CASSQDVRVATDTQYF. CDR3 sequence (DNA): TGCGCCAGCAGCCAAGATGTACGGGTGGCGACAGATACGCAGTATTTT.